The rows below give T cell receptor beta chains drawn from one sample of a study of OX40 agonist ivuxolimab in advanced cancers. Measured with immunoSEQ multiplex PCR; TCRdb has only the in-frame clones, and not every one. The data hold over 75,000 clones, with around 87% observed a single time. The sequenced sample was CD4+ or CD8+ T cells sorted from blood, obtained in a trial of the OX40 agonist ivuxolimab. Receptors were obtained from an adult with an advanced solid tumor such as melanoma, head and neck, liver or kidney cancer. Both conserved end residues are part of each CDR3. D genes are given only for firm matches. The size field is filled for only some rows; it gives once, few, many or a size class.

d_call j_call v_call clone_size cdr3_nt cdr3_aa
TRBD1 TRBJ1-4 TRBV11-2 . TGTGCCAGCAGCTTTACCCCAGGGGGAGGGGCTTTTAATGAAAAACTGTTTTTT CASSFTPGGGAFNEKLFF
. TRBJ1-2 TRBV28 . TGTGCCAGCAGTTTTTCCGGGGCGACTGTTCGGGGTAATGGCTACACCTTC CASSFSGATVRGNGYTF
TRBD2 TRBJ2-3 TRBV29-1 once TGCAGCGCCTTACCCTCTAGCGGGATACCAGATACGCAGTATTTT CSALPSSGIPDTQYF
. TRBJ2-5 TRBV7-2 . TGTGCCAGCGGGGGTAGCGGAGAGACCCAGTACTTC CASGGSGETQYF
. TRBJ2-2 TRBV4-3 . TGCGCCAGCAGCCAAAGCAGCGGGAACACCGGGGAGCTGTTTTTT CASSQSSGNTGELFF
. TRBJ1-1 TRBV7-3 . TGTGCCAGCAGCCTCGGGGGCAGGGGCTCCACTGAAGCTTTCTTT CASSLGGRGSTEAFF
. TRBJ2-5 TRBV5-1 once TGCGCCAGCAGCTTGTATAGGGGAGTCCAAGAGACCCAGTACTTC CASSLYRGVQETQYF
TRBD2 TRBJ2-7 TRBV6-5 few TGTGCCAGCAAAGCGGGAGTCGGGTACGAGCAGTACTTC CASKAGVGYEQYF
. TRBJ1-5 TRBV6-1 . TGTGCCAGCGGTAGGGAGGGGATTAGCAATCAGCCCCAGCATTTT CASGREGISNQPQHF
. TRBJ2-1 TRBV6-1 . TGTGCCAGCAGTGTAAGCCCTAACAGGATCAATGAGCAGTTCTTC CASSVSPNRINEQFF
. TRBJ2-2 TRBV14 few TGTGCCAGCAGCCAAGAAGTGCAGGCGGGGGAGCTGTTTTTT CASSQEVQAGELFF
. TRBJ2-3 TRBV5-1 few TGCGCCAGCAGCTTGGCATGGACAGCTGATACGCAGTATTTT CASSLAWTADTQYF
. TRBJ2-4 TRBV7-9 . TGTGCCAGCAGCTTAGAGGGTGGCCAAAACATTCAGTACTTC CASSLEGGQNIQYF
. TRBJ2-1 TRBV5-1 . TGCGCCAGCAGCTTGGCCGGCGGGGACGTATACAATGAGCAGTTCTTC CASSLAGGDVYNEQFF
TRBD2 TRBJ2-1 TRBV7-2 . TGTGCCAGCAGCCCAGCCGGGACTAGCGGATACAATGAGCAGTTCTTC CASSPAGTSGYNEQFF
. TRBJ1-5 TRBV6-5 . TGTGCCAGCAGGGGGGAGGTGCCGGGGTTTCAGCCCCAGCATTTT CASRGEVPGFQPQHF
. TRBJ1-2 TRBV5-6 few TGTGCCAGCAGCTTGGCTGCAGGGAGCGGCTACACCTTC CASSLAAGSGYTF
. TRBJ1-1 TRBV5-4 . TGTGCCAGCAGCTTGGCCGGATACACTGAAGCTTTCTTT CASSLAGYTEAFF
. TRBJ1-2 TRBV11-3 . TGTGCCAGCAGCTTTGGCCCGGGGGACGCGGTAAGGCATGGCTACACCTTC CASSFGPGDAVRHGYTF
. TRBJ2-1 TRBV7-3 . TGTGCCAGCAGCCCCGTGGCCCCGGGACATACCGGACACAATGAGCAGTTCTTC CASSPVAPGHTGHNEQFF
. TRBJ2-6 TRBV28 . TGTGCCAACACTCTAAGATACTCTGGGGCCAACGTCCTGACTTTC CANTLRYSGANVLTF
TRBD2 TRBJ2-7 TRBV5-1 . TGCGCCAGCAGCCCCGGGGGAGCGGGAGACGCCTACGAGCAGTACTTC CASSPGGAGDAYEQYF
. TRBJ2-2 TRBV5-4 . TGTGCCAGCAGCCGGGACGGATTCACCGGGGAGCTGTTTTTT CASSRDGFTGELFF
. TRBJ1-2 TRBV6-6 . TGTGCCAGCAGTTACGAGGGGACCGAAGGCTACACCTTC CASSYEGTEGYTF
TRBD1 TRBJ2-7 TRBV7-9 once TGTGCCAGCAGCTCCGGACAGGGGGCCTACGAGCAGTACTTC CASSSGQGAYEQYF
TRBD2 TRBJ2-3 TRBV6-1 . TGTGCCAGCAGTGATAGCGGGGGGGGCACAGATACGCAGTATTTT CASSDSGGGTDTQYF
TRBD1 TRBJ1-2 TRBV2 . TGTGCCAGCAGACAATCCAGGGGGAGTGTGGATGGCTACACCTTC CASRQSRGSVDGYTF
. TRBJ2-1 TRBV14 few TGTGCCAGCAGCCAAGAAGGGAGATACAGGGTCTATTCCTACAATGAGCAGTTCTTC CASSQEGRYRVYSYNEQFF
TRBD2 TRBJ2-6 TRBV10-3 . TGTGCCGGCGGGACTAGCGGGAGTTGGGGGGCCAACGTCCTGACTTTC CAGGTSGSWGANVLTF
TRBD2 TRBJ2-7 TRBV7-9 . TGTGCCAGCAGCTTGGGGGGGGGACGGACTGGAGAGCAGTACTTC CASSLGGGRTGEQYF
TRBD2 TRBJ2-4 TRBV7-3 . TGTGCCAGCAGCTTAATAACGGGAGGCATTCAGTACTTC CASSLITGGIQYF
TRBD2 TRBJ2-3 TRBV19 . TGTGCCAGTAGTACAGGACTAGCGGGGACTAGCACAGATACGCAGTATTTT CASSTGLAGTSTDTQYF
. TRBJ2-2 TRBV7-8 once TGTGCCAGCAGCTTTTTAGGCTTTAGTCTGGGCGGGGAGCTGTTTTTT CASSFLGFSLGGELFF
. TRBJ2-1 TRBV11-2 . TGTGCCAGCAGCGGGGCCACCCTCGGTGAGCAGTTCTTC CASSGATLGEQFF
TRBD1 TRBJ1-1 TRBV7-2 . TGTGCCAGCAGCATCAACAGGGGCTTAGGCGCTGAAGCTTTCTTT CASSINRGLGAEAFF
. TRBJ2-2 TRBV6-6 . TGTGCCAGCAGGGTCAGGGAGGACACCGGGGAGCTGTTTTTT CASRVREDTGELFF
. TRBJ1-5 TRBV30 once TGTGCCTGGAGTGTAAGGAGGGGGAGTCAGCCCCAGCATTTT CAWSVRRGSQPQHF
. TRBJ2-7 TRBV27 . TGTGCCAGCAGTTTACCAGGGTCAACCTACGAGCAGTACTTC CASSLPGSTYEQYF
. TRBJ1-3 TRBV7-2 once TGTGCCAGCAGCCCCCTTAGAACTGGAAACACCATATATTTT CASSPLRTGNTIYF
. TRBJ1-6 TRBV9 once TGTGCCAGCAGCGTAGCAGGGGATAATTCACCCCTCCACTTT CASSVAGDNSPLHF
TRBD1 TRBJ1-4 TRBV2 . TGTGCCAGCAGCCTGACAGGGGGAGTTAATGAAAAACTGTTTTTT CASSLTGGVNEKLFF
TRBD1 TRBJ1-1 TRBV2 once TGTGCCAGCAGTGCCCGACCCGGGACAGGCACTGAAGCTTTCTTT CASSARPGTGTEAFF
TRBD1 TRBJ2-1 TRBV9 . TGTGCCAGCAGCGTAGGGGACAGGGGGCGAAGTGAGCAGTTCTTC CASSVGDRGRSEQFF
. TRBJ2-7 TRBV27 . TGTGCCAGTGGACACGGGAGCTCCTACGAGCAGTACTTC CASGHGSSYEQYF
TRBD2 TRBJ2-7 TRBV28 . TGTGCCAGCAGTTGGGACCTAGCGGGAGGCCCCGAGCAGTACTTC CASSWDLAGGPEQYF
. TRBJ1-2 TRBV7-2 . TGTGCCAAAAAACAGGAATTTGGCTACACCTTC CAKKQEFGYTF
TRBD1 TRBJ1-1 TRBV18 . TGTGCCAGCTCCATAGACAGGGGAAACACTGAAGCTTTCTTT CASSIDRGNTEAFF
TRBD2 TRBJ2-1 TRBV7-3 . TGTGCCAGCAGCGAGACTAGCGGGAGGGACAATGAGCAGTTCTTC CASSETSGRDNEQFF